This T cell receptor beta chain was sequenced for a study of blood T cell repertoires in COVID-19. Across the study: The analysed material was cDNA or gDNA that came from T cells, B-cell-depleted T cells, or PBMCs.

Trimming cost V 2 bases and J 10 bases, with 17 bases left between them. Germline CDR1 is GTSNPN and CDR2 is SVGIG (reference sequence). This CDR3 is 14 amino acids long. How the authors handled the data: Amplified reference gene primers provided the basis for estimating nucleated cell counts. Libraries were prepared by immunoSEQ multiplex PCR; TCRdb keeps only in-frame clonotypes and omits some of them. The V and J calls and clone size were taken over from that table, and D and trimming were inferred from the DNA. Here the sample spans 150,000 to 200,000 clones, around 85% being singletons. This TCR came from a woman older than 75 with acute or convalescent COVID-19. The V and J genes are TRBV30 and TRBJ2-2, with D possibly TRBD2 on 5 matching bases. What was sequenced was peripheral blood. CDR3 in DNA: TGTGCCTGGAGTCCCCTCGCGGGTACGGCGGAGCTGTTTTTT. It translates to CAWSPLAGTAELFF.